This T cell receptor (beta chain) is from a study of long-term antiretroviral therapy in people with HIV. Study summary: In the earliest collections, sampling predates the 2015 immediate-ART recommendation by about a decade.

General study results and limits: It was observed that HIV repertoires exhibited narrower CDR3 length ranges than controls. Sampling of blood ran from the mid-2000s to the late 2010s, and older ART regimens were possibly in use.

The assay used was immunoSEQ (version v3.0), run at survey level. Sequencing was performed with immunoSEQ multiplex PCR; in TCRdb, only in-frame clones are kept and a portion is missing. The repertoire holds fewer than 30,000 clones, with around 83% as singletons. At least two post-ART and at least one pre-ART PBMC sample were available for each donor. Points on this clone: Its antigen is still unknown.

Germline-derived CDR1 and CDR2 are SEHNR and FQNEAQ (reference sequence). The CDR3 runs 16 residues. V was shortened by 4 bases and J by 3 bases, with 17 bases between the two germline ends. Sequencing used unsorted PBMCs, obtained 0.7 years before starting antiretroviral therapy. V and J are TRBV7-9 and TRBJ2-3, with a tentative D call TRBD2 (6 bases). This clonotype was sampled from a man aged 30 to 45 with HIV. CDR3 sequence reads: CASSYGGVGGTDTQYF. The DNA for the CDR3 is TGTGCCAGCAGCTACGGAGGGGTGGGGGGTACAGATACGCAGTATTTT.